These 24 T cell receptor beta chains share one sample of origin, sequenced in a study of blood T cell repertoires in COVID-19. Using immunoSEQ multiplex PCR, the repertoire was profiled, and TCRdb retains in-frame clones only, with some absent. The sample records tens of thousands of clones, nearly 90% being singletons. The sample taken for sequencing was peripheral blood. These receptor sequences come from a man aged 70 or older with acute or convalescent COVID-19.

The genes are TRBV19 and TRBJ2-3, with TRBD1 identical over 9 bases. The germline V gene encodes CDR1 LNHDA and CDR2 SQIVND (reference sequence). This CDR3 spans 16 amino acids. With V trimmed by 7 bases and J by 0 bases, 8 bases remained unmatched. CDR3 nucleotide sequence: TGTGCCAGTACCCGATGGGGACAGGGTAGCACAGATACGCAGTATTTT. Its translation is CASTRWGQGSTDTQYF.

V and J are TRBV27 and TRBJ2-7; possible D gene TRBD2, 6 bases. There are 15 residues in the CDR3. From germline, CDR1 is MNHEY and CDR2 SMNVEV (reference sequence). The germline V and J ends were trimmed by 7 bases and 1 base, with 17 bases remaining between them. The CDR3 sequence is CASIHIADPSYEQYF. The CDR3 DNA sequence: TGTGCCAGCATTCATATAGCGGATCCGTCCTACGAGCAGTACTTC.

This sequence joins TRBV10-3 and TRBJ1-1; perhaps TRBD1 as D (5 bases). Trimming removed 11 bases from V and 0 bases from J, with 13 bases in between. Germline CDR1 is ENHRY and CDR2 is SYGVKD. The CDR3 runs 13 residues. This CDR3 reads CAVQQAMNTEAFF. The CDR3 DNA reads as TGTGCCGTCCAACAGGCAATGAACACTGAAGCTTTCTTT.

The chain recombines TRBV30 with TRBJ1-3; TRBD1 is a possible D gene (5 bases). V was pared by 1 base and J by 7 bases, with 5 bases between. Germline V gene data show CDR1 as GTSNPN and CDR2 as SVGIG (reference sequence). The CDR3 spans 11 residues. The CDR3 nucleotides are TGTGCCTGGAGTGAGGGGAACACCATATATTTT. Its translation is CAWSEGNTIYF.

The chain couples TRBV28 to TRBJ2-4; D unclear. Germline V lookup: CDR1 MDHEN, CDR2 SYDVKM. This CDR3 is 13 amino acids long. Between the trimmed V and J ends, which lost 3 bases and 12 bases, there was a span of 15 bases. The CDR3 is CASSLRQPPDQYF. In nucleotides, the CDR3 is TGTGCCAGCAGTTTGCGGCAGCCACCCGATCAGTACTTC.

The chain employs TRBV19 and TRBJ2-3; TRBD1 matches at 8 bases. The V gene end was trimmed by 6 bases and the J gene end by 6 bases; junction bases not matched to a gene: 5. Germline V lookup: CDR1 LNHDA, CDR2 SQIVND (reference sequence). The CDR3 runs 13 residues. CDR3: CASRQGGFDTQYF. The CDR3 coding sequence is TGTGCCAGTAGACAGGGGGGATTTGATACGCAGTATTTT.

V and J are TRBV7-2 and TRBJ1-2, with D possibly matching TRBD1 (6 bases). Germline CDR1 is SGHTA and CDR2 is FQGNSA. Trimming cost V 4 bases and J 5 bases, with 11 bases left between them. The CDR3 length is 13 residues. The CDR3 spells CASSSDRRYGYTF. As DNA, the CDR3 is TGTGCCAGCAGCTCGGACAGACGGTATGGCTACACCTTC. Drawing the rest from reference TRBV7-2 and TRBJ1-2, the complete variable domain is GAGVSQSPSNKVTEKGKDVELRCDPISGHTALYWYRQSLGQGLEFLIYFQGNSAPDKSGLPSDRFSAERTGGSVSTLTIQRTQQEDSAVYLCASSSDRRYGYTFGSGTRLTVV.

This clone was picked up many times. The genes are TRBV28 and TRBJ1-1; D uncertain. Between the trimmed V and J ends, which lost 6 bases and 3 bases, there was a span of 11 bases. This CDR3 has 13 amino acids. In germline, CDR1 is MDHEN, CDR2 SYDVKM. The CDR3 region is CASSINRYTEAFF. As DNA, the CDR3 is TGTGCCAGCAGCATCAACAGATACACTGAAGCTTTCTTT.

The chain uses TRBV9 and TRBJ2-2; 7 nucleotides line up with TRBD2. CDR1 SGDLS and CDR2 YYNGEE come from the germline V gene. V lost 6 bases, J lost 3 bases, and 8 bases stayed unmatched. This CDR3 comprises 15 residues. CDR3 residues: CASNWGLIDTGELFF. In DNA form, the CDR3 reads TGTGCCAGCAATTGGGGACTAATCGACACCGGGGAGCTGTTTTTT.

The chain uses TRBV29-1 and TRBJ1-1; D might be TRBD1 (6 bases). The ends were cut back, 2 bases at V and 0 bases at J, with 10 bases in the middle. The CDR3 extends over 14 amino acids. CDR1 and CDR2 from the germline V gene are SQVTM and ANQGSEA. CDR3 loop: CSVEKGGMNTEAFF. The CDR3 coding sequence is TGCAGCGTTGAAAAGGGGGGGATGAACACTGAAGCTTTCTTT. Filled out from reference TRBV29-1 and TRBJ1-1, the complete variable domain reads SAVISQKPSRDICQRGTSLTIQCQVDSQVTMMFWYRQQPGQSLTLIATANQGSEATYESGFVIDKFPISRPNLTFSTLTVSNMSPEDSSIYLCSVEKGGMNTEAFFGQGTRLTVV.

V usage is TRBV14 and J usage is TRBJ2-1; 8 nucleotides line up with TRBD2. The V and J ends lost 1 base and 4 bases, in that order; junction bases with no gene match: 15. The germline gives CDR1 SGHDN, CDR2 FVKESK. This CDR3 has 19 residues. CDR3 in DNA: TGTGCCAGCAGCCAAGCTCATTTACCGGGACTAGAACTATACAATGAGCAGTTCTTC. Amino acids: CASSQAHLPGLELYNEQFF.

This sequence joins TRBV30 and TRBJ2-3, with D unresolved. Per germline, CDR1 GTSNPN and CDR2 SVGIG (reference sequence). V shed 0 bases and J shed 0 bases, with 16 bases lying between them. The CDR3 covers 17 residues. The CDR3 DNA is TGTGCCTGGAGTGTACGAGGTAGCCGTACTAGCACAGATACGCAGTATTTT. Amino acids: CAWSVRGSRTSTDTQYF.

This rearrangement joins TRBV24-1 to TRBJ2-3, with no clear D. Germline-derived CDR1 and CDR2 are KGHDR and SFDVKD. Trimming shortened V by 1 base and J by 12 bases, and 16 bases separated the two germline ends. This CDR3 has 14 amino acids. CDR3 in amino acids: CATSDFSGGLGQYF. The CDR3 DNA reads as TGTGCCACCAGTGATTTTTCGGGTGGTCTTGGCCAGTATTTT.

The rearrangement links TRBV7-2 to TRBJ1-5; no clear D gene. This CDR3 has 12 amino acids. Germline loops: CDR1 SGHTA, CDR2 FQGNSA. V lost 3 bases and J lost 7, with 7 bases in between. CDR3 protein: CASSFSGQPQHF. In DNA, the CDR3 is TGTGCCAGCAGCTTTAGCGGACAGCCCCAGCATTTT.

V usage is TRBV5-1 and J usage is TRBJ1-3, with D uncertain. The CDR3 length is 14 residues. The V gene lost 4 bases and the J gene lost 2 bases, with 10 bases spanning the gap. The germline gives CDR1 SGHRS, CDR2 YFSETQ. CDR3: CASSADTPGNTIYF. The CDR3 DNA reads TGCGCCAGCAGCGCCGACACCCCTGGAAACACCATATATTTT.

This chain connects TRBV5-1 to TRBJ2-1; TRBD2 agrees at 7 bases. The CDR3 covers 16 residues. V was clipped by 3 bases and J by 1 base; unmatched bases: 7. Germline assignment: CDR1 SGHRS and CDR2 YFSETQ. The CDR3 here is CASSSLSGISYNEQFF. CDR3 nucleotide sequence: TGCGCCAGCAGCTCCTTAAGCGGGATATCCTACAATGAGCAGTTCTTC.

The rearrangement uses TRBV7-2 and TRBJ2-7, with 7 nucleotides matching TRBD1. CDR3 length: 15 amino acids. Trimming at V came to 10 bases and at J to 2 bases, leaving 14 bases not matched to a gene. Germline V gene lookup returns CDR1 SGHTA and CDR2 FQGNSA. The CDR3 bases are TGTGCCACCCGAACTAACAGGGGTAGGACCTACGAGCAGTACTTC. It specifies CATRTNRGRTYEQYF.

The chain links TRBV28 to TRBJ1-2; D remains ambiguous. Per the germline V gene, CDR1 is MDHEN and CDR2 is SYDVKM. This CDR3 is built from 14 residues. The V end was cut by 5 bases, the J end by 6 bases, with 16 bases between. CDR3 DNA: TGTGCCAGCAGTGACTTCAGCCGGCCGGATGGCTACACCTTC. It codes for CASSDFSRPDGYTF.

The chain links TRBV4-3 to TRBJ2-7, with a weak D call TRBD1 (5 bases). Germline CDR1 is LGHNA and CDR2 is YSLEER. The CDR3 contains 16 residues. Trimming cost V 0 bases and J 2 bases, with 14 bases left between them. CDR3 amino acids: CASSQDKQAAPYEQYF. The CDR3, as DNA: TGCGCCAGCAGCCAAGATAAACAGGCCGCCCCCTACGAGCAGTACTTC.

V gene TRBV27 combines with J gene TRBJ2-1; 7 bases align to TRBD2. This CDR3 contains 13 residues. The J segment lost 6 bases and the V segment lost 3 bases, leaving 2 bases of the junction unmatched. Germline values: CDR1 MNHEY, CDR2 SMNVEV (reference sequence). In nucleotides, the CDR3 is TGTGCCAGCAGTTTTTGGGGGGGCAATGAGCAGTTCTTC. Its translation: CASSFWGGNEQFF.

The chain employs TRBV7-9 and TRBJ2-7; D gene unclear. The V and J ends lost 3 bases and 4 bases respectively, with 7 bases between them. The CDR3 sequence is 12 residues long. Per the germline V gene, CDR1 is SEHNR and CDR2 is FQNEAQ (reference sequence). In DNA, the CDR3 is TGTGCCAGCAGCTTCCCCACTTACGAGCAGTACTTC. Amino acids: CASSFPTYEQYF.

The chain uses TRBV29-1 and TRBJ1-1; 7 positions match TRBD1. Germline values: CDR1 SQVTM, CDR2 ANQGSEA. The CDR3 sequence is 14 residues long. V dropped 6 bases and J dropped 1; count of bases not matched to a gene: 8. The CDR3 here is CSVASDRQNTEAFF. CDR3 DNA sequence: TGCAGCGTAGCTTCGGACAGGCAGAACACTGAAGCTTTCTTT.

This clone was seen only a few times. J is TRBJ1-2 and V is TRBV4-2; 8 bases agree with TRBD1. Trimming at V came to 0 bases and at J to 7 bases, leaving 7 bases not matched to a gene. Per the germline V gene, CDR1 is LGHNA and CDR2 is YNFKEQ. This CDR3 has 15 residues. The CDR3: CASSQEGQGARGYTF. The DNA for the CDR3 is TGTGCCAGCAGCCAAGAAGGGCAGGGGGCGCGTGGCTACACCTTC.

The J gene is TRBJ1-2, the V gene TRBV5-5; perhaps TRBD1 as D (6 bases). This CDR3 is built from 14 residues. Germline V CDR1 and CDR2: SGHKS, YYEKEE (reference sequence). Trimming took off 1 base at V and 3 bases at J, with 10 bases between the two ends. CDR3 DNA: TGTGCCAGCAGCTTGCAGGGGAGGGACTATGGCTACACCTTC. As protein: CASSLQGRDYGYTF.